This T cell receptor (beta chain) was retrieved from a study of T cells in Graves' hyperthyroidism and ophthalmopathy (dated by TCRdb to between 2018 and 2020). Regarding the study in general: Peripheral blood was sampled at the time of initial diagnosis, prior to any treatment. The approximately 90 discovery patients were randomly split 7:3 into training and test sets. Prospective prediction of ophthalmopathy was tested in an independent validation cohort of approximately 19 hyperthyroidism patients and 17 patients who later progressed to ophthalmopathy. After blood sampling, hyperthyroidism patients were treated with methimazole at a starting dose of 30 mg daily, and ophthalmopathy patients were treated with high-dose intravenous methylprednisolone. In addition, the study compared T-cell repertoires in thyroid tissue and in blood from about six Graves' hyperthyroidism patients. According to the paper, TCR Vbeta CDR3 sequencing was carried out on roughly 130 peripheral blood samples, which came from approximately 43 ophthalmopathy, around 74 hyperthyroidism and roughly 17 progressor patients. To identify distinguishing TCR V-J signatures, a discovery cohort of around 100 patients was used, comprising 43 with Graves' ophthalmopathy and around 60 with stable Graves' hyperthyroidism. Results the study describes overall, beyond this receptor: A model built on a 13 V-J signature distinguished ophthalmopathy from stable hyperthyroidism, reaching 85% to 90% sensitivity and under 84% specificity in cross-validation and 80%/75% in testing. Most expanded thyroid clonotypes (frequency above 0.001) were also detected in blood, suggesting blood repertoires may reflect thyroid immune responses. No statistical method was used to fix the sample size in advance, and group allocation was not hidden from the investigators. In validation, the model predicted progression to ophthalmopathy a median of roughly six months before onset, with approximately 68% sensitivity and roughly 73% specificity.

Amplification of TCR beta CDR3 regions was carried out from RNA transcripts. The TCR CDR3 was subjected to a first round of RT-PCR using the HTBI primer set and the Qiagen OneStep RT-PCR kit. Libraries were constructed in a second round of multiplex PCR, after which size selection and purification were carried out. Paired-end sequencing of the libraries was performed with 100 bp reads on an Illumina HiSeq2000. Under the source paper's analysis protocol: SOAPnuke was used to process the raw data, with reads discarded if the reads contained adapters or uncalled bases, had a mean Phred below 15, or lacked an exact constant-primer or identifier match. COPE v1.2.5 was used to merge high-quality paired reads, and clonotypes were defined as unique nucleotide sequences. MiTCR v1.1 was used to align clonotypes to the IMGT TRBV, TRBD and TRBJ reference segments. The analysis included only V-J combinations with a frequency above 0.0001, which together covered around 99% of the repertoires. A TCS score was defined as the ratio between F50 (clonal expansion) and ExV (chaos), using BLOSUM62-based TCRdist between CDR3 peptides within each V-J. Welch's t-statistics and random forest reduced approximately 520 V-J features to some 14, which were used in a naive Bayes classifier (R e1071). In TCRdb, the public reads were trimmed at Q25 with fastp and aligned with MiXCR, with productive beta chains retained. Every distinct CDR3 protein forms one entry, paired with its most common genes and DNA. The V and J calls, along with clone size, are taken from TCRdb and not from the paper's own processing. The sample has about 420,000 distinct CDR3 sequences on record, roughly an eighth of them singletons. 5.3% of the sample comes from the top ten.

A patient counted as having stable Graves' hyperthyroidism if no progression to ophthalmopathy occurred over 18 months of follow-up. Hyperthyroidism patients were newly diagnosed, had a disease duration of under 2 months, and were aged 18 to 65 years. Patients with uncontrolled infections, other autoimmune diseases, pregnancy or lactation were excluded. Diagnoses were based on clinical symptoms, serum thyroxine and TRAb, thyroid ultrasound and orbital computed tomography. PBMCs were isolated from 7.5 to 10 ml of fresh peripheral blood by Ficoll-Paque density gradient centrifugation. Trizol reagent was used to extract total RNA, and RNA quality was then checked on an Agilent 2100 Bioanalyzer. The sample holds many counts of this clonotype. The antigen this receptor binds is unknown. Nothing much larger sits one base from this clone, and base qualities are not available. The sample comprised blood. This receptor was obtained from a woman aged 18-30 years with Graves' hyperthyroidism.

The sequenced DNA is TGTGCCAGCAGTGAGAGGACAGGGGGCTCCTACGAGCAGTACTTC. Its protein is CASSERTGGSYEQYF. In this chain, TRBV6-1 is recombined with TRBJ2-7, and TRBD1 matches 10 of the central bases. The CDR3, cysteine through phenylalanine, is 15 amino acids long. Only the CDR3 DNA is retained, 45 bases long and in frame from the first base. The V end gives up 3 bases and the J end 0 bases, leaving 2 bases in the junction not matched to a gene. CDR1 is given as MNHNS and CDR2 as SASEGT, both from the germline V gene.